Listed below are T cell receptor beta chains from one sample, sequenced in a study of Ad26.COV2.S vaccination and SARS-CoV-2 variants. TCRdb's table, derived via immunoSEQ multiplex PCR, lists solely in-frame clones and lacks some. The sample has about 450,000 clones, roughly 87% seen once. Sequenced material: peripheral blood, taken in a trial of Ad26.COV2.S vaccine versus placebo. Receptors were obtained from a person aged 18 to 59 who received the Ad26.COV2.S COVID-19 vaccine or a placebo. CDR3s include the opening cysteine and the closing phenylalanine or tryptophan. D genes are given only for firm matches. Clone size appears in some rows only: once, few, many, or a class for an expanded clone.

V gene: TRBV2; clone size: few; J gene: TRBJ1-1; D gene: TRBD1; CDR3 DNA: TGTGCCAGCACGACAGGGCCGGGGACTGAAGCTTTCTTT; CDR3 protein: CASTTGPGTEAFF
V gene: TRBV6-2/TRBV6-3; clone size: few; J gene: TRBJ1-1; D gene: TRBD1; CDR3 DNA: TGTGCCAGCAGTTACTCGAGGGGACAGGGTTTCTTT; CDR3 protein: CASSYSRGQGFF
V gene: TRBV5-1; clone size: .; J gene: TRBJ2-5; D gene: .; CDR3 DNA: TGCGCCAGCAGCTTTGGGAGACAAGAGACCCAGTACTTC; CDR3 protein: CASSFGRQETQYF
V gene: TRBV5-1; clone size: .; J gene: TRBJ2-5; D gene: .; CDR3 DNA: TGCGCCAGCAGCTTGTTTCGGGAGGAGACCCAGTACTTC; CDR3 protein: CASSLFREETQYF
V gene: TRBV28; clone size: .; J gene: TRBJ1-3; D gene: .; CDR3 DNA: TGTGCCAGCACCTCCGGGTCCCACTCTGGAAACACCATATATTTT; CDR3 protein: CASTSGSHSGNTIYF
V gene: TRBV10-3; clone size: .; J gene: TRBJ2-3; D gene: .; CDR3 DNA: TGTGCCATCAGTGGACAGGATGCAGATACGCAGTATTTT; CDR3 protein: CAISGQDADTQYF
V gene: TRBV14; clone size: once; J gene: TRBJ2-5; D gene: TRBD2; CDR3 DNA: TGTGCCAGCAGCCCGCTAGCGGGCCTGGGGGAGACCCAGTACTTC; CDR3 protein: CASSPLAGLGETQYF
V gene: TRBV9; clone size: .; J gene: TRBJ2-6; D gene: TRBD2; CDR3 DNA: TGTGCCAGCAGCGTAGGCCCGAGGAGCGGGAGTAGTTCTGGGGCCAACGTCCTGACTTTC; CDR3 protein: CASSVGPRSGSSSGANVLTF
V gene: TRBV5-6; clone size: .; J gene: TRBJ1-6; D gene: .; CDR3 DNA: TGTGCCAGCAGCTTGCCCGATTACTATAATTCACCCCTCCACTTT; CDR3 protein: CASSLPDYYNSPLHF
V gene: TRBV19; clone size: .; J gene: TRBJ1-3; D gene: .; CDR3 DNA: TGTGCCAGTAAAATTTCCGCCATCAGCTCTGGAAACACCATATATTTT; CDR3 protein: CASKISAISSGNTIYF
V gene: TRBV28; clone size: .; J gene: TRBJ2-7; D gene: .; CDR3 DNA: TGTGCCAGCGGAGACACGGGGAGCTCCTACGAGCAGTACTTC; CDR3 protein: CASGDTGSSYEQYF
V gene: TRBV6-5; clone size: .; J gene: TRBJ2-7; D gene: .; CDR3 DNA: TGTGCCAGCACGCGCACGTCAACCTACGAGCAGTACTTC; CDR3 protein: CASTRTSTYEQYF
V gene: TRBV19; clone size: .; J gene: TRBJ1-6; D gene: TRBD1; CDR3 DNA: TGTGCCAGTACTGGGTGGGGACAGGGTGGTTCACCCCTCCACTTT; CDR3 protein: CASTGWGQGGSPLHF
V gene: TRBV7-8; clone size: .; J gene: TRBJ1-3; D gene: TRBD1; CDR3 DNA: TGTGCGAGCCTCCGGACAGGCCTTGGGTTGGACTCTGGAAACACCATATATTTT; CDR3 protein: CASLRTGLGLDSGNTIYF
V gene: TRBV5-1; clone size: .; J gene: TRBJ2-5; D gene: .; CDR3 DNA: TGCGCCAGCAGCCATTACCAAGAGACCCAGTACTTC; CDR3 protein: CASSHYQETQYF
V gene: TRBV29-1; clone size: .; J gene: TRBJ2-1; D gene: TRBD2; CDR3 DNA: TGCAGCGTTGAAGGGGAAAGCGGGGCCTCCTACAATGAGCAGTTCTTC; CDR3 protein: CSVEGESGASYNEQFF
V gene: TRBV18; clone size: .; J gene: TRBJ1-5; D gene: TRBD1; CDR3 DNA: TGTGCCAGCTCACTTTTGGGACAGGATTATAATCAGCCCCAGCATTTT; CDR3 protein: CASSLLGQDYNQPQHF
V gene: TRBV6-2/TRBV6-3; clone size: .; J gene: TRBJ2-1; D gene: .; CDR3 DNA: TGTGCCAGCAGTTACCCCTCTGGGTGGGGGGAGGAATGGAACTACAATGAGCAGTTCTTC; CDR3 protein: CASSYPSGWGEEWNYNEQFF
V gene: TRBV6-1; clone size: .; J gene: TRBJ2-1; D gene: TRBD2; CDR3 DNA: TGTGCCAGCAGTGTCGTGGGGACTAGCGGCTACAATGAGCAGTTCTTC; CDR3 protein: CASSVVGTSGYNEQFF
V gene: TRBV20-1; clone size: few; J gene: TRBJ1-6; D gene: .; CDR3 DNA: TGCAGTGCTAGTATGGCTTTTTGGGGTTCACCCCTCCACTTT; CDR3 protein: CSASMAFWGSPLHF
V gene: TRBV2; clone size: .; J gene: TRBJ1-1; D gene: .; CDR3 DNA: TGTGCCAGCAGTGAATTGGCAGAAAACACTGAAGCTTTCTTT; CDR3 protein: CASSELAENTEAFF
V gene: TRBV5-4; clone size: once; J gene: TRBJ2-5; D gene: .; CDR3 DNA: TGTGCCAGCAGCTTGCGGGAGTTCGGGGAGACCCAGTACTTC; CDR3 protein: CASSLREFGETQYF
V gene: TRBV28; clone size: .; J gene: TRBJ1-6; D gene: .; CDR3 DNA: TGTGCCAGCAGCCTAACGTTTAATTCACCCCTCCACTTT; CDR3 protein: CASSLTFNSPLHF
V gene: TRBV2; clone size: .; J gene: TRBJ2-1; D gene: .; CDR3 DNA: TGTGCCAGCAACGGATTTTCCTACAATGAGCAGTTCTTC; CDR3 protein: CASNGFSYNEQFF